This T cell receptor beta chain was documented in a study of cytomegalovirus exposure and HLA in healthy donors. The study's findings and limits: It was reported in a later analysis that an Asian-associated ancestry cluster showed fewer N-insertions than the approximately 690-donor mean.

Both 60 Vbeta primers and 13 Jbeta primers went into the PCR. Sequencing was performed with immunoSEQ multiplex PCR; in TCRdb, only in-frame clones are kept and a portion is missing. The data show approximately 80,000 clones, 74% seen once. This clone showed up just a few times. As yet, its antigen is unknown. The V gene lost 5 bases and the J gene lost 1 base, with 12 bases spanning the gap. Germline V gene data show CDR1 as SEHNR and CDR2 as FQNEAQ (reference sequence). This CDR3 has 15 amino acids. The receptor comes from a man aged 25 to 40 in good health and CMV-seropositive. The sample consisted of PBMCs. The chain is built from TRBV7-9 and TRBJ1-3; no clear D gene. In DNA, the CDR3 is TGTGCCAGCAGCCCTCAAGGAGGGTCTGGAAACACCATATATTTT. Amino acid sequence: CASSPQGGSGNTIYF.